This T cell receptor beta chain was sequenced in a study of T cell responses to AZD1222 COVID-19 vaccine. The method was immunoSEQ multiplex PCR; TCRdb's version includes in-frame clones alone and lacks a portion of them. The sample yields 100,000 or so clones, roughly nine tenths seen once. V was pared by 5 bases and J by 0 bases, with 12 bases between. Germline loops: CDR1 SGHRS, CDR2 YFSETQ. The CDR3 has 15 residues. The sequence was collected from an adult in good health. The specimen was peripheral blood, collected on day 0 of AZD1222 vaccination. The rearrangement joins TRBV5-1 to TRBJ2-1, with D possibly matching TRBD1 (6 bases). CDR3 in amino acids: CASRPTGSSYNEQFF. As DNA, the CDR3 is TGCGCCAGCAGACCTACAGGGAGCTCCTACAATGAGCAGTTCTTC.